The present T cell receptor (beta chain) was sequenced within a study of blood T cell repertoires in COVID-19. Overall study context: Sample material is recorded as cDNA or gDNA derived from T cells, B-cell-depleted T cells, or PBMCs.

V was cut by 5 bases and J by 0 bases, with 17 bases left in between. CDR1 MNHEY and CDR2 SMNVEV come from the germline V gene (reference sequence). CDR3 length equals 17 residues. TCRdb keeps only in-frame clones here, not all; method: immunoSEQ multiplex PCR. The repertoire consists of roughly 140,000 clones, with roughly 76% occurring once and the leading ten covering roughly 8.8%. This sequence was found in a human donor with acute or convalescent COVID-19. The donor label of this sample is uncertain. The sequenced sample consisted of peripheral blood. V is TRBV27 and J is TRBJ1-5; tentative D call: TRBD1 (5 bases). The CDR3 here is CASSPTRQSDSNQPQHF. CDR3 coding DNA: TGTGCCAGCAGTCCCACCCGACAGAGTGATAGCAATCAGCCCCAGCATTTT.